Each of the 22 T cell receptor beta chains below was sequenced from the same sample in a study of control samples from healthy donors and cancer patients. Profiled with immunoSEQ multiplex PCR; TCRdb holds only in-frame clones, not every one. Counted here are 150,000 to 200,000 clones, about nine tenths occurring once; the ten biggest clones make up just over 2%. Sequenced sample: blood. These receptors came from a woman aged 40 to 50 in good health.

V usage is TRBV7-9 and J usage is TRBJ2-1; D not certain. The CDR3 has 13 amino acids. V lost 5 bases to trimming and J lost 4 bases, with 9 bases between them. Germline V gene sequence: CDR1 SEHNR, CDR2 FQNEAQ (reference sequence). The CDR3 DNA is TGTGCCAGCAGCCCGACTTCTTACAATGAGCAGTTCTTC. Its protein is CASSPTSYNEQFF.

V gene TRBV6-5 combines with J gene TRBJ1-1; no definite D call. V dropped 6 bases and J dropped 9 bases, with 11 bases sitting between them. CDR3 length: 11 residues. CDR1 MNHEY and CDR2 SVGAGI come from the germline V gene. DNA of the CDR3: TGTGCCAGCAGGGGAGAGCAGAAAGCTTTCTTT. It translates to CASRGEQKAFF.

The rearrangement uses TRBV18 and TRBJ1-1; tentative D call: TRBD1 (5 bases). Germline CDR1 reads KGHSH; CDR2 reads LQKENI. The CDR3 is 15 amino acids. V lost 3 bases, J lost 0 bases, and 11 bases lay in between. CDR3 nucleotides: TGTGCCAGCTCACCCCCGGGGCGGATGAACACTGAAGCTTTCTTT. Protein sequence: CASSPPGRMNTEAFF.

The chain carries TRBV19 and TRBJ1-2; a possible D gene is TRBD1 (6 bases). Germline V CDR1 and CDR2: LNHDA, SQIVND (reference sequence). CDR3 size: 14 residues. Trimming shortened V by 1 base and J by 2 bases, and 8 bases separated the two germline ends. CDR3 in DNA: TGTGCCAGTAGTATAGGCGGGGGCAACTATGGCTACACCTTC. It encodes CASSIGGGNYGYTF.

As to this clone: Mismatch with germline at one junction end may stem from a read error. This chain uses TRBV3-1 (or the pseudogene TRBV3-2) with TRBJ1-3; tentatively, D is TRBD1 (6 bases). CDR1 is LGHDT and CDR2 is YNNKEL in the germline V gene (reference sequence). This CDR3 is built from 15 residues. The CDR3 region has the DNA TGTGTCAGCAGCCCGGACAGAGTCTCTGGAAACACCATATATTTT. It specifies CVSSPDRVSGNTIYF.

This clone appeared once. The gene calls are TRBV7-9 and TRBJ1-2, with 10 bases lining up with TRBD1. This CDR3 region has 16 residues. The J segment lost 3 bases and the V segment lost 4 bases, leaving 8 bases of the junction unmatched. Germline CDR1 and CDR2: SEHNR and FQNEAQ (reference sequence). CDR3 in amino acids: CASSSRRDRGHYGYTF. The DNA of the CDR3 is TGTGCCAGCAGCTCTCGCAGGGACAGGGGTCACTATGGCTACACCTTC.

The J gene is TRBJ2-7, the V gene TRBV9; D is uncertain. The germline V gene encodes CDR1 SGDLS and CDR2 YYNGEE. V dropped 0 bases and J dropped 5 bases, with 12 bases sitting between them. CDR3 size: 14 residues. The CDR3 region has the DNA TGTGCCAGCAGCGTAGGGGCTAGTCTCCACGAGCAGTACTTC. Translated: CASSVGASLHEQYF.

In its sample, this clone was seen once. J is TRBJ1-1 and V is TRBV29-1, with TRBD1 identical over 7 bases. The CDR3 has 15 residues. Germline CDR1 SQVTM, CDR2 ANQGSEA. The ends lost 7 bases at V and 0 bases at J; junction bases unmatched: 11. CDR3 sequence: CSATGQDTLNTEAFF. The CDR3 nucleotides read TGCAGCGCCACAGGACAGGACACTTTGAACACTGAAGCTTTCTTT.

The CDR3 coding sequence is TGCGCCAGCAGCCCACCGGGACAGGGGAGGGATACGCAGTATTTT. The encoded protein is CASSPPGQGRDTQYF. The gene calls are TRBV5-1 and TRBJ2-3; TRBD1 aligns across 10 bases. V lost 4 bases to trimming and J lost 6 bases; unmatched junction nucleotides: 8. Germline-derived CDR1 and CDR2 are SGHRS and YFSETQ. This CDR3 comprises 15 residues. The full variable domain, completed using reference TRBV5-1 and TRBJ2-3, is KAGVTQTPRYLIKTRGQQVTLSCSPISGHRSVSWYQQTPGQGLQFLFEYFSETQRNKGNFPGRFSGRQFSNSRSEMNVSTLELGDSALYLCASSPPGQGRDTQYFGPGTRLTVL.

The V and J genes are TRBV5-6 and TRBJ1-1; weak D call: TRBD1 (6 bases). CDR1 and CDR2 (germline): SGHDT, YYEEEE. The CDR3 is made up of 17 amino acids. V lost 0 bases, J lost 1 base, and 16 bases lay in between. CDR3 DNA: TGTGCCAGCAGCTTGGGCGGGGGCTATCTCGAGAACACTGAAGCTTTCTTT. This gives the protein CASSLGGGYLENTEAFF.

This clone was detected only once. The chain has TRBV6-5 and TRBJ2-5; 10 bases map to TRBD2. The V gene's germline CDR1 is MNHEY and CDR2 SVGAGI. The trim removed 5 bases at V and 5 bases at J, leaving 5 bases unmatched. This CDR3 contains 14 residues. The CDR3 nucleotides are TGTGCCAGCAGTCCCTCGACTAGCGGGGAGACCCAGTACTTC. Its protein is CASSPSTSGETQYF.

The chain combines TRBV12-3 or TRBV12-4 with TRBJ2-7; D possibly corresponds to TRBD2 (6 bases). The CDR3 covers 12 residues. The V and J ends lost 5 bases and 7 bases respectively, with 12 bases between them. CDR3 sequence reads: CASSHTRGEQYF. CDR3 DNA: TGTGCCAGCAGTCACACCCGGGGGGAGCAGTACTTC.

This clone is a singleton in its sample. This chain joins TRBV18 and TRBJ2-7, with 10 bases identical to TRBD2. Looked up from germline, CDR1 is KGHSH and CDR2 is LQKENI. The CDR3 length is 15 residues. Losses at the gene ends were 3 bases for V and 4 bases for J; bases not matched to a gene: 6. CDR3 nucleotide sequence: TGTGCCAGCTCACCGCCTAGCGGGGGTACATACGAGCAGTACTTC. Its protein is CASSPPSGGTYEQYF.

The chain has TRBV27 and TRBJ2-7; 9 bases match TRBD1. V was pared by 2 bases and J by 4 bases, with 9 bases of the junction left unmatched. The germline V gene has CDR1 MNHEY and CDR2 SMNVEV (reference sequence). This CDR3 has 16 residues. CDR3 coding DNA: TGTGCCAGCAGTTTACATCCCGGGACAGGGATATACGAGCAGTACTTC. Amino acids: CASSLHPGTGIYEQYF.

J is TRBJ1-2 and V is TRBV27, with 8 bases lining up with TRBD1. The CDR3 extends over 14 amino acids. CDR1 and CDR2 (germline): MNHEY, SMNVEV (reference sequence). V was clipped by 4 bases and J by 3 bases; unmatched bases: 4. For the CDR3, the DNA is TGTGCCAGCAGTTCGTTGACAGGGGACTATGGCTACACCTTC. Its translation is CASSSLTGDYGYTF.

The chain links TRBV5-1 to TRBJ2-3; weak D call: TRBD1 (5 bases). Trimming left V 5 bases short and J 2 bases short, with 9 bases between. CDR3 length: 13 residues. Germline lookup yields CDR1 SGHRS and CDR2 YFSETQ. CDR3 sequence: CASRVGATDTQYF. The CDR3 DNA reads as TGCGCCAGCAGGGTTGGGGCCACAGATACGCAGTATTTT. Drawing the rest from reference TRBV5-1 and TRBJ2-3, the complete variable domain is KAGVTQTPRYLIKTRGQQVTLSCSPISGHRSVSWYQQTPGQGLQFLFEYFSETQRNKGNFPGRFSGRQFSNSRSEMNVSTLELGDSALYLCASRVGATDTQYFGPGTRLTVL.

This chain links TRBV19 with TRBJ1-4; perhaps TRBD1 as D (5 bases). The CDR3 covers 14 residues. Germline CDR1 LNHDA, CDR2 SQIVND (reference sequence). V was clipped by 7 bases and J by 5 bases, with 14 bases between them. The DNA of the CDR3 is TGTGCCAGTAAAAAGGGACTGCAAAATGAAAAACTGTTTTTT. Encoded protein: CASKKGLQNEKLFF.

The genes are TRBV25-1 and TRBJ1-1; maybe TRBD1 (6 bases). V lost 6 bases and J lost 4, with 15 bases in between. The CDR3 totals 14 residues. CDR1 and CDR2 from the germline V gene are MGHDK and SYGVNS. DNA for the CDR3: TGTGCCAGCAGCTGGACAGCTGTCAGCACTGAAGCTTTCTTT. This sequence encodes CASSWTAVSTEAFF. Complete variable domain (other parts from reference TRBV25-1 and TRBJ1-1): EADIYQTPRYLVIGTGKKITLECSQTMGHDKMYWYQQDPGMELHLIHYSYGVNSTEKGDLSSESTVSRIRTEHFPLTLESARPSHTSQYLCASSWTAVSTEAFFGQGTRLTVV.

This chain uses TRBV13 with TRBJ1-6, with TRBD1 matching 8 bases. Trimming at V came to 6 bases and at J to 10 bases, leaving 8 bases not matched to a gene. CDR3 length: 14 residues. Germline values: CDR1 PRHDT, CDR2 FYEKMQ (reference sequence). CDR3 in DNA: TGTGCCAGCAGTTTACAGGGGGGAAGATCACCCCTCCACTTT. It translates to CASSLQGGRSPLHF.

The genes are TRBV9 and TRBJ1-1; D unclear. The CDR3 has 13 amino acids. The germline CDR1 and CDR2 sequences are SGDLS and YYNGEE. Trimming left V 0 bases short and J 2 bases short, with 5 bases between. The CDR3 nucleotides read TGTGCCAGCAGCGTAGATCGAAACACTGAAGCTTTCTTT. Its translation: CASSVDRNTEAFF.

V is TRBV7-9 and J is TRBJ2-7, with D perhaps TRBD2 (5 bases). Germline V gene lookup returns CDR1 SEHNR and CDR2 FQNEAQ (reference sequence). This CDR3 is 15 amino acids long. Trimming took 0 bases from V and 3 from J, leaving 12 bases between them. CDR3 loop: CASSLARGLSYEQYF. The CDR3 bases are TGTGCCAGCAGCTTAGCAAGAGGACTTAGCTACGAGCAGTACTTC.

The rearrangement links TRBV5-4 to TRBJ2-1; D remains unclear. Germline CDR1 is SGHNT and CDR2 is YYREEE (reference sequence). Trimming pared 0 bases from V and 10 bases from J, leaving 14 bases between. The CDR3 spans 14 residues. CDR3: CASSLDLAVEEQFF. The CDR3 DNA sequence: TGTGCCAGCAGCTTGGACCTGGCGGTGGAGGAGCAGTTCTTC.